This TCR beta chain derives from a study of blood T cell repertoires in COVID-19. Study in general: The study drew acute and convalescent COVID-19 samples from the United States, Italy and Spain. The cDNA or gDNA used as material had been derived from T cells, B-cell-depleted T cells, or PBMCs.

The CDR3 loop spans 15 amino acids. The ends were cut back, 1 base at V and 2 bases at J, with 9 bases in the middle. CDR1 and CDR2 (germline): LGHNA, YNFKEQ. This clone was seen a single time. As processed by the authors: Amplification of reference gene primers provided the estimated nucleated cell counts. Libraries were prepared by immunoSEQ multiplex PCR; TCRdb keeps only in-frame clonotypes and omits some of them. V and J calls and clone size come straight from that table; D and trimming were deduced from the DNA. This sample has 85,000 or so clones, with 81% found just once. The chain combines TRBV4-2 with TRBJ1-5; D uncertain. This receptor was taken from a man older than 75 with acute or convalescent COVID-19. Specimen: peripheral blood. CDR3 in amino acids: CASSQGGGGNQPQHF. Written as DNA, the CDR3 is TGTGCCAGCAGCCAAGGGGGAGGTGGCAATCAGCCCCAGCATTTT.